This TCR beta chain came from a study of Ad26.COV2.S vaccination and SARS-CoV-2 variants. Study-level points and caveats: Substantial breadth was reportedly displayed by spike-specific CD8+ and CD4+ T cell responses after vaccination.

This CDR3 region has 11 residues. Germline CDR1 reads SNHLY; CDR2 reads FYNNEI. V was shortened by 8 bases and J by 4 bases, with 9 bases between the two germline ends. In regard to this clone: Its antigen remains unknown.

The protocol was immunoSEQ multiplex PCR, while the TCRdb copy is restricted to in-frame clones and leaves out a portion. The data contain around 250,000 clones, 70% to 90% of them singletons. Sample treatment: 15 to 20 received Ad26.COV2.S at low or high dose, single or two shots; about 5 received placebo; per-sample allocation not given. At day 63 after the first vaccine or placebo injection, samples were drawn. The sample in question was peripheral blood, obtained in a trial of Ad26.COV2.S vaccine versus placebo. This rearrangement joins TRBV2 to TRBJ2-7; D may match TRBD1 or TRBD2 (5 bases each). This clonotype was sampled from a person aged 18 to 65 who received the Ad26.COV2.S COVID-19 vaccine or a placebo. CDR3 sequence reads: CASGDHYEQYF. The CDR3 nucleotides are TGTGCCAGCGGGGACCATTACGAGCAGTACTTC.